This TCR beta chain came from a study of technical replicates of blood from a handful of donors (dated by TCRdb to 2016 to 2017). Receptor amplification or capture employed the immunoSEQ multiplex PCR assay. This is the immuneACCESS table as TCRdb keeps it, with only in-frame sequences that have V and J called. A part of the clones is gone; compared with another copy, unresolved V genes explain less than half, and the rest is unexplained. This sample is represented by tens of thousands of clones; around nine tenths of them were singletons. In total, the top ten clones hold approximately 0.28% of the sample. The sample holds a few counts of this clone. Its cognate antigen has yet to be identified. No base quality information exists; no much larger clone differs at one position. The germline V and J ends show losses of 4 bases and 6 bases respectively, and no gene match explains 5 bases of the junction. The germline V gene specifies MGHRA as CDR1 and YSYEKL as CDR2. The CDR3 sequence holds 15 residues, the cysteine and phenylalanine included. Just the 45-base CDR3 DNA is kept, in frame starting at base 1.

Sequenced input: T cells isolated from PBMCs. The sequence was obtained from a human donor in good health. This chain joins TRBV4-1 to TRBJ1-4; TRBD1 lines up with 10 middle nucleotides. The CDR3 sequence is CASSPRDRGYEKLFF. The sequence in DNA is TGCGCCAGCAGCCCACGGGACAGGGGCTATGAAAAACTGTTTTTT.